Included here is one T cell receptor beta chain sequence, with context. Everyone who took part was roughly 18 to 90 years old, and they came from 24 US areas. Participants' own reports of clinical history determined their cohort assignment. This record comes from a study of blood T cell repertoires in COVID-19. Overall study: Samples of COVID-19 (acute and convalescent) were obtained from the United States, Italy and Spain. Nucleic acid was either cDNA or gDNA, and it came from T cells, B-cell-depleted T cells, or PBMCs.

Using immunoSEQ multiplex PCR, the repertoire was profiled, and TCRdb retains in-frame clones only, with some absent. The table records about 400,000 clones, approximately 90% of them present only once. The CDR3 contains 17 residues. V lost 0 bases to trimming and J lost 1 base; unmatched junction nucleotides: 2. The germline gives CDR1 LGHDT, CDR2 YNNKEL (reference sequence). This sequence originates from a woman aged 45-60 years who had recovered from COVID-19. The J gene is TRBJ2-3, the V gene TRBV3-1 (or the pseudogene TRBV3-2); 12 bases match TRBD2. Material: PBMCs or T cells enriched from blood (not recorded which). DNA for the CDR3: TGTGCCAGCAGCCAAGATCGGACTAGCGGGGGCACAGATACGCAGTATTTT. Translated, it gives CASSQDRTSGGTDTQYF.